These 21 T cell receptor beta chains originate from one sample sequenced in a study of cytomegalovirus exposure and HLA in healthy donors. Amplification used 60 Vbeta primers and 13 Jbeta primers. Clones were read by immunoSEQ multiplex PCR, and TCRdb kept only the in-frame ones, dropping some. The table has around 200,000 clones, about 86% seen once. Material: PBMCs. The source of these receptors is a young woman in good health and CMV-seronegative.

This sequence joins TRBV7-9 and TRBJ2-1; 7 bases fit TRBD1. Germline V gives CDR1 SEHNR, CDR2 FQNEAQ (reference sequence). V shed 8 bases and J 4 bases; nucleotides not matched to a gene: 8. This CDR3 is 14 amino acids long. This chain's CDR3 is CASVQGQYYNEQFF. In DNA, the CDR3 is TGTGCCAGCGTCCAGGGACAGTATTACAATGAGCAGTTCTTC.

This chain joins TRBV5-5 and TRBJ2-2, with 8 bases that match TRBD2. The V gene end was trimmed by 2 bases and the J gene end by 0 bases; junction bases not matched to a gene: 9. Germline CDR1 reads SGHKS; CDR2 reads YYEKEE (reference sequence). This CDR3 comprises 18 residues. CDR3 loop: CASSFAISGAPNTGELFF. In nucleotides, the CDR3 is TGTGCCAGCAGCTTCGCTATTAGCGGGGCTCCGAACACCGGGGAGCTGTTTTTT.

This sequence joins TRBV5-1 and TRBJ2-5; TRBD1 matches 8 bases. The length of the CDR3 is 15 residues. CDR1 SGHRS and CDR2 YFSETQ come from the germline V gene. V was pared by 1 base and J by 5 bases, with 7 bases of the junction left unmatched. The CDR3: CASSLLTGGWETQYF. The CDR3 region has the DNA TGCGCCAGCAGCTTGTTAACAGGGGGATGGGAGACCCAGTACTTC.

This chain joins TRBV5-1 and TRBJ2-1; 13 bases line up with TRBD2. The CDR3 length is 17 residues. Germline loops: CDR1 SGHRS, CDR2 YFSETQ. The ends lost 0 bases at V and 5 bases at J; junction bases unmatched: 5. CDR3 sequence (DNA): TGCGCCAGCAGCTTGGGACTAGCGGGGGGTCTAGACAATGAGCAGTTCTTC. It translates to CASSLGLAGGLDNEQFF.

The CDR3 region has the DNA TGTGCCAGCAGCGAGTACCAAGAGACCCAGTACTTC. This sequence encodes CASSEYQETQYF. V usage is TRBV5-4 and J usage is TRBJ2-5; D remains ambiguous. V shed 4 bases and J shed 0 bases, with 4 bases lying between them. Germline V gene data show CDR1 as SGHNT and CDR2 as YYREEE (reference sequence). The CDR3 length is 12 residues. The complete variable domain, with remaining parts taken from reference TRBV5-4 and TRBJ2-5, reads ETGVTQSPTHLIKTRGQQVTLRCSSQSGHNTVSWYQQALGQGPQFIFQYYREEENGRGNFPPRFSGLQFPNYSSELNVNALELDDSALYLCASSEYQETQYFGPGTRLLVL.

This clone has a single count. The chain uses TRBV6-1 and TRBJ1-1; TRBD1 aligns across 7 bases. Trimming at V came to 6 bases and at J to 3 bases, leaving 4 bases not matched to a gene. The CDR3 is 13 residues long. Per germline, CDR1 MNHNS and CDR2 SASEGT. The CDR3 nucleotides are TGTGCCAGCAGGTTACAGGGGCACACTGAAGCTTTCTTT. As protein: CASRLQGHTEAFF.

The chain combines TRBV6-5 with TRBJ2-7; 10 positions agree with TRBD1. CDR3 size: 14 residues. CDR1 is MNHEY and CDR2 is SVGAGI in the germline V gene. The V segment lost 4 bases and the J segment 1 base; nucleotides outside the gene matches: 1. The CDR3 loop is CASSSDRGSYEQYF. The CDR3 DNA reads as TGTGCCAGCAGTTCGGACAGGGGGTCCTACGAGCAGTACTTC.

This chain links TRBV11-2 with TRBJ1-3, with D possibly matching TRBD1 (6 bases). The CDR3 length is 15 residues. The germline V gene has CDR1 SGHAT and CDR2 FQNNGV. V was trimmed by 6 bases and J by 0 bases, leaving 12 bases between them. The CDR3, as DNA: TGTGCCAGCAGTCCTCAGGGGAACTCTGGAAACACCATATATTTT. Its protein is CASSPQGNSGNTIYF.

The table lists this clone with a few counts. The chain links TRBV28 to TRBJ1-5; no reliable D call. Deletions cut 1 base from V and 7 bases from J, with 17 bases between. The CDR3 is 16 residues long. Germline V gene sequence: CDR1 MDHEN, CDR2 SYDVKM. In nucleotides, the CDR3 is TGTGCCAGCAGTTTATTCTCCCCACCTATCCCACAGCCCCAGCATTTT. This sequence encodes CASSLFSPPIPQPQHF.

The gene calls are TRBV6-1 and TRBJ1-1, with D uncertain. This CDR3 is 12 amino acids long. Deletions cut 8 bases from V and 0 bases from J, with 7 bases between. Germline CDR1 reads MNHNS; CDR2 reads SASEGT. The CDR3 region is CASVGMNTEAFF. Written as DNA, the CDR3 is TGTGCCAGCGTGGGCATGAACACTGAAGCTTTCTTT.

The rearrangement joins TRBV6-6 to TRBJ2-2; the match to TRBD1 covers 7 bases. Germline V gene data show CDR1 as MNHNY and CDR2 as SVGAGI (reference sequence). J lost 3 bases, V lost 5 bases, and 9 bases had no gene match. The CDR3 is made up of 16 amino acids. The DNA for the CDR3 is TGTGCCAGCAGTAAAAGACAGGGCCCAGACACCGGGGAGCTGTTTTTT. Translation gives CASSKRQGPDTGELFF.

CDR3 DNA: TGTGCCAGCAGAAAACAGGGTTCATCCGAGCAGTACTTC. It codes for CASRKQGSSEQYF. This sequence joins TRBV14 and TRBJ2-7; tentative D call: TRBD1 (6 bases). The germline gives CDR1 SGHDN, CDR2 FVKESK. V was trimmed by 6 bases and J by 6 bases, leaving 15 bases between them. This CDR3 comprises 13 residues.

The V and J genes are TRBV5-5 and TRBJ2-2, with a tentative D call TRBD1 (6 bases). Trimming removed 6 bases from V and 0 bases from J, with 15 bases in between. The CDR3 runs to 16 residues. Germline V CDR1 and CDR2: SGHKS, YYEKEE (reference sequence). The CDR3 sequence is CASTMGAGANTGELFF. The CDR3 DNA is TGTGCCAGCACGATGGGGGCAGGCGCGAACACCGGGGAGCTGTTTTTT.

The chain links TRBV9 to TRBJ2-7; D possibly corresponds to TRBD2 (6 bases). Trimming took 10 bases from V and 6 from J, leaving 29 bases between them. The CDR3 spans 16 residues. CDR1 and CDR2 from the germline V gene are SGDLS and YYNGEE. The CDR3 DNA reads TGTGCCTCTTCTCGGCGGGGACTGACCGACTCACGCGAGCAGTACTTC. Its translation is CASSRRGLTDSREQYF.

The V call is TRBV19, the J call TRBJ2-1; D is perhaps TRBD2 (6 bases). Trimming took off 2 bases at V and 6 bases at J, with 8 bases between the two ends. The CDR3 sequence is 13 residues long. Germline values: CDR1 LNHDA, CDR2 SQIVND (reference sequence). CDR3 sequence reads: CASSIMRGNEQFF. The DNA for the CDR3 is TGTGCCAGTAGTATAATGCGGGGCAATGAGCAGTTCTTC. The full variable domain, rest sourced from reference TRBV19 and TRBJ2-1, is DGGITQSPKYLFRKEGQNVTLSCEQNLNHDAMYWYRQDPGQGLRLIYYSQIVNDFQKGDIAEGYSVSREKKESFPLTVTSAQKNPTAFYLCASSIMRGNEQFFGPGTRLTVL.

The chain employs TRBV7-3 and TRBJ2-2; 12 positions agree with TRBD2. The CDR3 has 15 residues. CDR1 and CDR2 (germline): SGHTA, FQGTGA. After removal of 6 bases from V and 7 bases from J, the junction contained 6 bases not matched to a gene. The CDR3 loop reads CASSLAGGSVGELFF. The CDR3 DNA is TGTGCCAGCAGTCTAGCGGGGGGGTCTGTCGGGGAGCTGTTTTTT. Combining the CDR3 with reference TRBV7-3 and TRBJ2-2 gives the whole variable domain GAGVSQTPSNKVTEKGKYVELRCDPISGHTALYWYRQSLGQGPEFLIYFQGTGAADDSGLPNDRFFAVRPEGSVSTLKIQRTERGDSAVYLCASSLAGGSVGELFFGEGSRLTVL.

This clone was seen just once. V gene TRBV2 combines with J gene TRBJ2-5; 9 nucleotides line up with TRBD1. Gene TRBJ2-7 matches the end of the DNA better, so the J call may be wrong. This CDR3 is 12 amino acids long. Germline assignment: CDR1 SNHLY and CDR2 FYNNEI. CDR3 in DNA: TGTGCCAGCAGGGGACAGGGATACGAGCAGTACTTC. Translating gives CASRGQGYEQYF.

The chain links TRBV10-2 to TRBJ2-1; 12 bases map to TRBD2. V dropped 7 bases and J dropped 3; count of bases not matched to a gene: 7. Germline assignment: CDR1 WSHSY and CDR2 SAAADI. CDR3 length equals 16 residues. DNA of the CDR3: TGCGCCAGCAAAGGATCTAGCGGGGGGGACTACAATGAGCAGTTCTTC. This translates into CASKGSSGGDYNEQFF.

V and J are TRBV19 and TRBJ2-1; the match to TRBD1 covers 9 bases. The V gene end was trimmed by 7 bases and the J gene end by 4 bases; junction bases not matched to a gene: 5. Germline values: CDR1 LNHDA, CDR2 SQIVND (reference sequence). This CDR3 has 14 amino acids. The CDR3 region is CASKWDRDYNEQFF. CDR3 nucleotide sequence: TGTGCCAGTAAATGGGACAGGGATTACAATGAGCAGTTCTTC. The entire variable domain, with the rest obtained from reference TRBV19 and TRBJ2-1, is as follows: DGGITQSPKYLFRKEGQNVTLSCEQNLNHDAMYWYRQDPGQGLRLIYYSQIVNDFQKGDIAEGYSVSREKKESFPLTVTSAQKNPTAFYLCASKWDRDYNEQFFGPGTRLTVL.

This sequence joins TRBV27 and TRBJ2-1, with 11 bases lining up with TRBD1. CDR3 size: 13 residues. Germline V lookup: CDR1 MNHEY, CDR2 SMNVEV (reference sequence). The ends lost 9 bases at V and 6 bases at J; junction bases unmatched: 4. CDR3 nucleotides: TGTGCCAGTTGGACAGGGGGCGTCAATGAGCAGTTCTTC. Residues: CASWTGGVNEQFF.

This chain uses TRBV10-3 with TRBJ1-5, with a tentative D call TRBD1 (5 bases). Deletions cut 6 bases from V and 7 bases from J, with 16 bases between. The CDR3 totals 14 residues. The germline gives CDR1 ENHRY, CDR2 SYGVKD. Here the CDR3 DNA reads TGTGCCATCAGAGGGGAGGGCGAGGAACAGCCCCAGCATTTT. Its protein is CAIRGEGEEQPQHF.